This T cell receptor beta chain was documented in a study of beta chain features in type 1 diabetes. Sequencing targeted expressed TCRB transcripts, as all isolated RNA had been reverse transcribed. The study sequenced naive, central memory and regulatory T cell samples to an average of about 3.8 million reads. Profiled with immunoSEQ multiplex PCR; TCRdb holds only in-frame clones, not every one. The sample records 330,000 or so clones, around 20% being singletons. On this clone itself: Its specificity is not known.

Germline V gene lookup returns CDR1 SEHNR and CDR2 FQNEAQ (reference sequence). Trimming removed 4 bases from V and 6 bases from J; junction bases left unmatched: 6. There are 15 residues in the CDR3. Whole-study findings and limits: The influence of HLA type on TCRB rearrangement stayed undetermined.

The V and J genes are TRBV7-9 and TRBJ2-1; 10 positions agree with TRBD1. The sequenced sample was naive CD4+ T cells from blood. The clonotype originates from a young woman in good health. CDR3 in DNA: TGTGCCAGCAGCTCCCGACAGGGGGCAGGCAATGAGCAGTTCTTC. Residues: CASSSRQGAGNEQFF.